This T cell receptor (beta chain) was captured in a study of blood T cells in healthy people across ages. V lost 3 bases, J lost 1 base, and 9 bases stayed unmatched. CDR1 and CDR2 (germline): SGHRS, YFSETQ. This CDR3 has 16 amino acids. Concerning this clonotype: Its cognate antigen is unknown.

Combining a sample-barcoded 5' primer with a J-beta primer mix, a second PCR ran for about 6 to 11 cycles. Each CDR3 protein is one row after TCRdb ran MiXCR on the 5' RACE reads. The sample yields 600,000 to 1,000,000 distinct CDR3 sequences, just under 25% seen once. Overall study findings and caveats: Naive T cell percentage by flow cytometry tracked strongly with beta diversity.

This same sample was also part of a study on T cells of mothers and their children. That source adds: The sample comes from fewer than ten healthy Caucasian donors: mothers and children.

Sample: blood. The V gene is TRBV5-1, the J gene TRBJ1-2; 7 bases align to TRBD1. The receptor's source is a boy under 18 in good health. The CDR3 is CASSSPGTADNYGYTF. CDR3 nucleotide sequence: TGCGCCAGCAGCTCACCCGGGACAGCAGATAACTATGGCTACACCTTC.